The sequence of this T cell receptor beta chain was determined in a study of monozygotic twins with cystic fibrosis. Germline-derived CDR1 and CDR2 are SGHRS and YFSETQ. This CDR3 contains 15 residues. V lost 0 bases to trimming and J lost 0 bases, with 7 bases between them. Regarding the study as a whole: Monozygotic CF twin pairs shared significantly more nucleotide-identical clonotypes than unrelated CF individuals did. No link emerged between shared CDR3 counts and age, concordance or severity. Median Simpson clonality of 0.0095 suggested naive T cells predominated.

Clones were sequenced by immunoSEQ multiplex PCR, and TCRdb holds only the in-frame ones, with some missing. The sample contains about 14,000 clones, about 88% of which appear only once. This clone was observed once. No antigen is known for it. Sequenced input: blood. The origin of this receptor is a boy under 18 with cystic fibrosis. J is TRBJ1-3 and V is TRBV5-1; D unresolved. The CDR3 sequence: CASSLADFSGNTIYF. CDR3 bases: TGCGCCAGCAGCTTGGCAGACTTCTCTGGAAACACCATATATTTT. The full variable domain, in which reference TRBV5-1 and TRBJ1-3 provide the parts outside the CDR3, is KAGVTQTPRYLIKTRGQQVTLSCSPISGHRSVSWYQQTPGQGLQFLFEYFSETQRNKGNFPGRFSGRQFSNSRSEMNVSTLELGDSALYLCASSLADFSGNTIYFGEGSWLTVV.